The present entry profiles one TCR beta chain with its context. Its antigen is still unknown. Germline V gene sequence: CDR1 SGHVS, CDR2 FQNEAQ. V lost 5 bases and J 8 bases, leaving 28 bases between the germline ends. The CDR3 sequence is 18 residues long. PCR primers comprised 60 Vbeta and 13 Jbeta primers. Authors' processing steps: It was a later analysis that counted roughly 80 million unique TCR beta chains, of which approximately 9.9 million were shared. Clones were read by immunoSEQ multiplex PCR, and TCRdb kept only the in-frame ones, dropping some. The DNA was the basis for D and trimming; V, J and clone size are from that table. In the table there are roughly 170,000 clones, approximately 80% of which are singletons. The record originates from a study of cytomegalovirus exposure and HLA in healthy donors. Points from the study as a whole: As was reported, the classifier diagnosed cytomegalovirus status with high specificity and sensitivity. Per a later analysis, HLA-associated TCR beta chains showed more clonal expansion than other, equally common TCR beta chains.

V usage is TRBV7-8 and J usage is TRBJ1-5, with TRBD1 as a possible D gene (6 bases). Specimen: PBMCs. The origin of this receptor is a woman in her 30s in good health and CMV-seronegative. DNA of the CDR3: TGTGCCAGCAGCACCCATGATTTGGACAGCGTCGGTTTGAAGCCCCAGCATTTT. This encodes CASSTHDLDSVGLKPQHF.